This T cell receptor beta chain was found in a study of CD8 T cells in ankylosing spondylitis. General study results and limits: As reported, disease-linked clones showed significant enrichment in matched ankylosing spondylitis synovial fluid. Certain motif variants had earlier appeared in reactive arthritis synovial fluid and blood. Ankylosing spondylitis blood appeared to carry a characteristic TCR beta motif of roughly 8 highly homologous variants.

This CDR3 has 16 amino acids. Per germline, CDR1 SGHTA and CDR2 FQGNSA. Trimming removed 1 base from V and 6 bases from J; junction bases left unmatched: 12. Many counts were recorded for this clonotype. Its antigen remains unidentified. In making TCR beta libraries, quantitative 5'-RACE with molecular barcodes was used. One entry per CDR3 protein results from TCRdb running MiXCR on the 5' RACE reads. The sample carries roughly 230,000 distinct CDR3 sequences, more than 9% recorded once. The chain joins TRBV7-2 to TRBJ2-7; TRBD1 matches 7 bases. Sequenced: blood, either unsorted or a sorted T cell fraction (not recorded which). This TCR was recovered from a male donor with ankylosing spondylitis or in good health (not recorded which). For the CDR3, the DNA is TGTGCCAGCAGCTTAGAAGGGGGCAGGCCAGGACGCGAGCAGTACTTC. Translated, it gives CASSLEGGRPGREQYF.